The 5 T cell receptor beta chains in this list originate from one sample, sequenced in a study of T cell repertoires in cytomegalovirus infection. Their antigens remain unidentified. TCRdb recomputed calls from the reads with MiXCR, one row per CDR3 protein. The sample consists of a few hundred thousand distinct CDR3 sequences, 20% to 25% of them appearing once. The starting material was cultured PBMCs, obtained from culture after CMV antigen stimulation. The receptors shown here come from a human donor in good health (CMV status not recorded). Some clones in this sample may be carry-over from other donors' samples.

This clonotype was counted a few times. V usage is TRBV9 and J usage is TRBJ2-1; TRBD2 aligns across 7 bases. Trimming removed 0 bases from V and 6 bases from J; junction bases left unmatched: 15. This CDR3 comprises 18 residues. Germline-derived CDR1 and CDR2 are SGDLS and YYNGEE. In DNA, the CDR3 is TGTGCCAGCAGCGTAGAGTATTCAGGACTAGTATCACGCAATGAGCAGTTCTTC. Its protein product is CASSVEYSGLVSRNEQFF.

This clonotype was seen ten or more times. The V and J genes are TRBV11-2 and TRBJ1-5; D might be TRBD1 (6 bases). The germline CDR1 and CDR2 sequences are SGHAT and FQNNGV. Trimming stripped 5 bases from V and 6 bases from J, with 14 bases between. CDR3 length: 14 amino acids. CDR3 amino acids: CASSQTGGGQPQHF. CDR3 nucleotides: TGTGCCAGCAGCCAGACAGGTGGTGGTCAGCCCCAGCATTTT.

This clonotype was counted ten times or more. This chain joins TRBV7-2 and TRBJ1-5; possibly TRBD1 for D (5 bases). CDR3 length: 14 residues. Germline CDR1 is SGHTA and CDR2 is FQGNSA. V dropped 3 bases and J dropped 6 bases, with 12 bases sitting between them. The CDR3 is CASSLRGEGQPQHF. The DNA for the CDR3 is TGTGCCAGCAGCTTGCGGGGGGAGGGTCAGCCCCAGCATTTT.

This clonotype appeared a few times. This chain uses TRBV7-9 with TRBJ2-2; TRBD1 is a possible D gene (5 bases). This CDR3 contains 16 residues. Trimming took off 4 bases at V and 3 bases at J, with 15 bases between the two ends. Germline loops: CDR1 SEHNR, CDR2 FQNEAQ (reference sequence). The CDR3 loop reads CASSSNRQSHTGELFF. In DNA form, the CDR3 reads TGTGCCAGCAGCTCAAATCGACAGTCACACACCGGGGAGCTGTTTTTT.

The chain recombines TRBV2 with TRBJ2-1, with 14 bases fitting TRBD2. V lost 6 bases, J lost 7 bases, and 8 bases stayed unmatched. There are 16 residues in the CDR3. Per the germline V gene, CDR1 is SNHLY and CDR2 is FYNNEI. The CDR3 nucleotides are TGTGCCAGCAGGGAACCGGGACTAGCGGGAGTAAATGAGCAGTTCTTC. This encodes CASREPGLAGVNEQFF.